The following is a TCR beta chain sequence with its context. Its antigen is undetermined. The data stem from a study of identical twins. Notes on the study in general: It was possible that invariant MAIT and iNKT cells partly confounded the zero-insertion analyses.

TCRdb itself ran the 5' RACE reads through MiXCR, one entry per CDR3 protein. The table includes about 660,000 distinct CDR3 sequences, 8% to 9% detected once. The sample was also linked to a second study, of yellow fever vaccine responses in identical twins.

This TCR was sampled from a woman between 18 and 29 years old in good health. Sequencing input: PBMCs.

CDR3: CATSRSGGNIQYF. As DNA, the CDR3 is TGTGCCACCAGCAGATCGGGGGGAAACATTCAGTACTTC. The chain uses TRBV15 and TRBJ2-4; 7 bases fit TRBD2. Trimming at V came to 2 bases and at J to 6 bases, leaving 1 base not matched to a gene. CDR3 length: 13 residues. Germline V gene data show CDR1 as LNHNV and CDR2 as YYDKDF (reference sequence).